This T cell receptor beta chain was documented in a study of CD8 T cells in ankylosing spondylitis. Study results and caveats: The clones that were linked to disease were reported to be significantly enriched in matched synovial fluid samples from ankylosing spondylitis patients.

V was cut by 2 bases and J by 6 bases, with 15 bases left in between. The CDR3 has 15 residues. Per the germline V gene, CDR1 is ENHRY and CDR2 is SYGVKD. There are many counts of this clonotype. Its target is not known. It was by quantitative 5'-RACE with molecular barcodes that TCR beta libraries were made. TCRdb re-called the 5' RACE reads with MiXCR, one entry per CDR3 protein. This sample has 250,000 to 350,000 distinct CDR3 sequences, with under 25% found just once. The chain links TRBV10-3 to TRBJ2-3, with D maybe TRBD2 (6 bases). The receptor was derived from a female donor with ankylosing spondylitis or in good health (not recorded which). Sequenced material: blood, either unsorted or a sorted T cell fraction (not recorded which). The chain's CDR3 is CAISEGRDGGDTQYF. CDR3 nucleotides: TGTGCCATCAGTGAGGGGCGGGACGGAGGGGATACGCAGTATTTT.